This T cell receptor (beta chain) was identified in a study of cytomegalovirus exposure and HLA in healthy donors. Regarding this clone: The antigen remains undetermined.

Study-wide results and limits: Indistinguishable V segments, including TRBV6-2 and TRBV6-3, were excluded.

Germline CDR1 is SGDLS and CDR2 is YYNGEE. The V segment lost 7 bases and the J segment 4 bases; nucleotides outside the gene matches: 7. This CDR3 has 15 residues. Despite likely unrecorded immune exposures, the donors were nominally healthy at the time of sampling. PCR amplification relied on 60 Vbeta primers (plus 13 Jbeta primers). Original processing notes: Tens of millions of unique TCR beta chains, approximately 11 million of them shared, were counted by a later analysis. Using immunoSEQ multiplex PCR, the repertoire was profiled, and TCRdb retains in-frame clones only, with some absent. The V and J calls and clone size come from that table; D and trimming were worked out from the DNA. The sample yields 200,000 to 250,000 clones, over 80% seen once.

Sequenced sample: PBMCs. The TCR sequence derives from a boy between 2 and 10 years old in good health and CMV-seronegative. The rearrangement uses TRBV9 and TRBJ2-6, with 8 bases that match TRBD1. The CDR3 loop is CASGTRGRGANVLTF. CDR3 coding DNA: TGTGCCAGCGGAACCAGGGGGCGCGGGGCCAACGTCCTGACTTTC.